These T cell receptor beta chains were read from a single sample in a study of blood T cell repertoires in COVID-19. The table came from immunoSEQ multiplex PCR; TCRdb's copy has only in-frame clones and leaves some out. Of some 250,000 clones in the sample, under 90% were seen once. The material sequenced was PBMCs or T cells enriched from blood (not recorded which). All receptors derive from a woman aged 30 to 39 with acute COVID-19. Both conserved end residues are part of each CDR3. Fields, in order: clone size, J gene, V gene, CDR3 protein. Clone sizes are given selectively: once, few, many, or a class where the clone is expanded.

>NA|TRBJ1-2|TRBV6-1
CASSDDRDHGYTF
>NA|TRBJ2-2|TRBV9
CASSVGARTSVSGGELFF
>NA|TRBJ1-2|TRBV20-1
CSARDPGGYTF
>NA|TRBJ2-5|TRBV2
CASRAGQGLQETQYF
>NA|TRBJ2-7|TRBV20-1
CSARRAYEQYF
>NA|TRBJ2-7|TRBV5-4
CASSLVDTQTNEQYF
>NA|TRBJ2-1|TRBV5-4
CASSPDFPSGGPLPYNEQFF
>NA|TRBJ1-3|TRBV28
CASIPARDRGLGNTIYF
>NA|TRBJ1-1|TRBV15
CATSRDGGGQGDTEAFF
>NA|TRBJ2-3|TRBV10-3
CAISDGGVDTQYF
>NA|TRBJ1-1|TRBV5-6
CASSTTPRGNEAFF
>NA|TRBJ1-1|TRBV5-1
CASRGEGTEAFF
>NA|TRBJ1-2|TRBV12-3/TRBV12-4
CASRPGISGYTF
>NA|TRBJ2-7|TRBV5-1
CASSLEGGSYEQYF
>NA|TRBJ2-1|TRBV3-1/TRBV3-2
CASSHPTASNEQFF
>NA|TRBJ2-3|TRBV25-1
CASSETSGGNTDTQYF
>NA|TRBJ2-5|TRBV4-3
CASSQGDRVPETQYF
>NA|TRBJ2-3|TRBV9
CASSTVTSADTDTQYF
>once|TRBJ1-1|TRBV5-6
CASSGGTGATEAFF
>NA|TRBJ2-6|TRBV10-3
CAISPQGGYGANVLTF
>NA|TRBJ2-3|TRBV3-1/TRBV3-2
CASSQEPSGGITDTQYF
>many|TRBJ2-7|TRBV6-1
CASSEFEASGGNEQYF